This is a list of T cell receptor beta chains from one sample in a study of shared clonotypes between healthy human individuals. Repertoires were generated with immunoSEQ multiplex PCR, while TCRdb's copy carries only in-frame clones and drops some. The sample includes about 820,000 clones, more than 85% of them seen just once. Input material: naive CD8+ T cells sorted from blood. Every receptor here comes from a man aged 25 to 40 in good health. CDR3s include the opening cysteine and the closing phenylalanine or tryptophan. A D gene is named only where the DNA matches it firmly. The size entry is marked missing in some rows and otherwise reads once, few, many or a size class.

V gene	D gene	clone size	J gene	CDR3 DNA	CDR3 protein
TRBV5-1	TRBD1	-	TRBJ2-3	TGCGCCAGCAGCCCACAGGGGGCGAGCACAGATACGCAGTATTTT	CASSPQGASTDTQYF
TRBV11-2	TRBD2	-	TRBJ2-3	TGTGCCAGCAGCTTAGATAGTGGACTAGCGGACCTCACAGATACGCAGTATTTT	CASSLDSGLADLTDTQYF
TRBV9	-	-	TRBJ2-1	TGTGCCAGCAGCGTAGCTGCGGGGTACCTCAATGAGCAGTTCTTC	CASSVAAGYLNEQFF
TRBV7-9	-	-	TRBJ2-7	TGTGCCAGCAGCTTAGCAGACCGCCGATACGAGCAGTACTTC	CASSLADRRYEQYF
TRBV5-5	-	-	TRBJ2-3	TGTGCCAGCAGCCCTGGCAGGCTAGCGAGCACAGATACGCAGTATTTT	CASSPGRLASTDTQYF
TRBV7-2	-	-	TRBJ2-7	TGTGCCAGCAGCTTAGTGCGTGAGCAGTACTTC	CASSLVREQYF
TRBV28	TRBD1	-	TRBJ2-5	TGTGCCAGCAGTTTCGGACAGGTGGGGTTAGAGACCCAGTACTTC	CASSFGQVGLETQYF
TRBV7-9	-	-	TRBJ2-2	TGTGCCAGCAGCTTATTTCACGGGGAGCTGTTTTTT	CASSLFHGELFF
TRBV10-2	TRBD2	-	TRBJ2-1	TGCGCCAGCAGTGAGTCGGCGGGGGACTCCTACAATGAGCAGTTCTTC	CASSESAGDSYNEQFF
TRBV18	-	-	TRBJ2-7	TGTGCCAGCTCACACCCGGACAGCCGCTACGAGCAGTACTTC	CASSHPDSRYEQYF
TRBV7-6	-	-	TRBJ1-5	TGTGCCAGCAGCTTATTAGAAACTGGTTGGGGCAATCAGCCCCAGCATTTT	CASSLLETGWGNQPQHF
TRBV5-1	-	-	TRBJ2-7	TGCGCCAGCAGCTTGGCCACAGCCTACGAGCAGTACTTC	CASSLATAYEQYF
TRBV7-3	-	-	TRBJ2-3	TGTGCCAGCAGCTTATCTCCTTCTGATACGCAGTATTTT	CASSLSPSDTQYF
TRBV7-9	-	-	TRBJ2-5	TGTGCCAGCAGCACCCCGGCGGGGTGGACCCAGTACTTC	CASSTPAGWTQYF
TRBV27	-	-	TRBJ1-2	TGTGCCAGCAGACCAACAGGGTACAACTATGGCTACACCTTC	CASRPTGYNYGYTF
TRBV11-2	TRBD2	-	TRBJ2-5	TGTGCCAGCAGCTTCTGGACTAGCAACGAAGAGACCCAGTACTTC	CASSFWTSNEETQYF
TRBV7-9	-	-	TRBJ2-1	TGTGCCAGGGGAGGAAGTGGGGAGAATGAGCAGTTCTTC	CARGGSGENEQFF
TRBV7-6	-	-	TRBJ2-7	TGTGCCAGCAGCAAACACGAGACCTACGAGCAGTACTTC	CASSKHETYEQYF
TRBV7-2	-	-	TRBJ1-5	TGTGCCAGCAGCCCCCGGGAGGGGAGCAATCAGCCCCAGCATTTT	CASSPREGSNQPQHF
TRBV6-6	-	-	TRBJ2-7	TGTGCCAGCAGTCCGAGAACACCCGCTGACCACGAGCAGTACTTC	CASSPRTPADHEQYF
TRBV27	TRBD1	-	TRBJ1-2	TGTGCCAGCAGCCGACAGGGGCTGCACAACTATGGCTACACCTTC	CASSRQGLHNYGYTF
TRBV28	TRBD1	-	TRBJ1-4	TGTGCCAGCAGTTTAGGGGGACAGGGGGCGCTTGGCCCTGAAAAACTGTTTTTT	CASSLGGQGALGPEKLFF
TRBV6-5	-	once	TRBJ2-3	TGTGCCAGCAGTTACTCCGTCGGGTCTAGCACAGATACGCAGTATTTT	CASSYSVGSSTDTQYF
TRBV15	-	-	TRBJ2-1	TGTGCCACCAGCAGGTCCAGCGGAGGCTCCTACAATGAGCAGTTCTTC	CATSRSSGGSYNEQFF
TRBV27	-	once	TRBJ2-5	TGTGCCAGCAGCTCGACAGTCCCGGAGACCCAGTACTTC	CASSSTVPETQYF
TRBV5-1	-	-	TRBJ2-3	TGCGCCAGCAGCTTGGCGTTGGAAGATACGCAGTATTTT	CASSLALEDTQYF
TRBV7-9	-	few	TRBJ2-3	TGTGCCAGTTCAGGACGGGATCAGAGGGTAACAGATACGCAGTATTTT	CASSGRDQRVTDTQYF
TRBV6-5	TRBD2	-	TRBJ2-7	TGTGCCAGCAGTTACGGTTTCGGGAGGGAGTTGTACGAGCAGTACTTC	CASSYGFGRELYEQYF
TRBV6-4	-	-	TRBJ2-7	TGTGCCAGCAGTCCCTTCGCGGGATACTACGAGCAGTACTTC	CASSPFAGYYEQYF
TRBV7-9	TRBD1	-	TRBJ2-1	TGTGCCAGCAGCCCAGGACAGGGGACGGACAATGAGCAGTTCTTC	CASSPGQGTDNEQFF
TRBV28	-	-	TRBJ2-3	TGTGCCAGTACCTGGGGGGTGGCGAGCGCAGATACGCAGTATTTT	CASTWGVASADTQYF
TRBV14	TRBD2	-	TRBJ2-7	TGTGCCAGCAGCCTTTTGGCGGGAGTATTAGACGAGCAGTACTTC	CASSLLAGVLDEQYF
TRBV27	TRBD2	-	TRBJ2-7	TGTGCCAGCAGTTTATCGCCTAGCGGGATCCTCGTCGAGCAGTACTTC	CASSLSPSGILVEQYF
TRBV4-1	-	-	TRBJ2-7	TGCGCCAGCAGCCAAACCTACCATATGACCTCCTACGAGCAGTACTTC	CASSQTYHMTSYEQYF
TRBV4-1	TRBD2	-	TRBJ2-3	TGCGCCAGCAGCCACTTGGGACTAGCGGTCACAGATACGCAGTATTTT	CASSHLGLAVTDTQYF
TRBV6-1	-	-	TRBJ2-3	TGTGCCAGCAGTGAAGGGTCTATCCGCACAGATACGCAGTATTTT	CASSEGSIRTDTQYF
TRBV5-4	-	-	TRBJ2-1	TGTGCCAGCAGCTTGTGGGACCGCCCGGATTACAATGAGCAGTTCTTC	CASSLWDRPDYNEQFF
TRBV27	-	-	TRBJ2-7	TGTGCCAGCAGTCCCGGGGCGGTGATCTCCTACGAGCAGTACTTC	CASSPGAVISYEQYF
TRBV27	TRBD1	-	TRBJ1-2	TGTGCCAGCAGAGCTGGGACAGATGGCTACACCTTC	CASRAGTDGYTF
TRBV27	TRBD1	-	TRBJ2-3	TGTGCCAGCAGGGGGGGACAGGGGGAAGATACGCAGTATTTT	CASRGGQGEDTQYF
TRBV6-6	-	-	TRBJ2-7	TGTGCCAGCAGTTACGGTTTCTACGAGCAGTACTTC	CASSYGFYEQYF
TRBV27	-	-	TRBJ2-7	TGTGCCAGCAGTTTAGTTGTTGGGACAAACTACGAGCAGTACTTC	CASSLVVGTNYEQYF
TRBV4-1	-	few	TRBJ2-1	TGCGCCAGCAGCCCGGACAACATGGGGGATGAGCAGTTCTTC	CASSPDNMGDEQFF
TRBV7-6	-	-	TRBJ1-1	TGTGCCAGCAGCCCCAGGGTGGACACTGAAGCTTTCTTT	CASSPRVDTEAFF
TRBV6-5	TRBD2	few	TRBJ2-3	TGTGCCAGCAGTTACGGGGCGGGAGCCACAGATACGCAGTATTTT	CASSYGAGATDTQYF
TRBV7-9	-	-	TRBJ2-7	TGTGCCAGCAGCCCTGGTCCCTACGAGCAGTACTTC	CASSPGPYEQYF
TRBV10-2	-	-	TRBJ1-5	TGCGCCAGCAGTGAATCGGCGATCCAGGAAAATCGGGCCGAGGACAATCAGCCCCAGCATTTT	CASSESAIQENRAEDNQPQHF
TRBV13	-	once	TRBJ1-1	TGTGCCAGCAGTGATTCCGGGGCCGAAGCTTTCTTT	CASSDSGAEAFF
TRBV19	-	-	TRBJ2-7	TGTGCCAGTCGCCCCTATGCGTCCTACGAGCAGTACTTC	CASRPYASYEQYF
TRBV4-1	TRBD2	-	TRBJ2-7	TGCGCCAGCAGCCAATCGGGACTAGTCGGTTACGAGCAGTACTTC	CASSQSGLVGYEQYF
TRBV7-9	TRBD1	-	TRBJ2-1	TGTGCCAGCAGCAACGACAGGGGAAGGGGGCGGGAGCAGTTCTTC	CASSNDRGRGREQFF
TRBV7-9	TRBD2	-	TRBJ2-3	TGTGCCAGCAGCCCCCAGGGCCCGGGAGGGCCGGCAGATACGCAGTATTTT	CASSPQGPGGPADTQYF
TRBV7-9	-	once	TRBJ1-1	TGTGCCAGCAGCCCCCTCCATGAAGCTTTCTTT	CASSPLHEAFF
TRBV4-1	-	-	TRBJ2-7	TGCGCCAGCAGCCACGCGTCGGGGGTAGGCTACGAGCAGTACTTC	CASSHASGVGYEQYF
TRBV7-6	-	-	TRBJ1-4	TGTGCCAGCAGCTTAGCGCGCGGTAGGCTTAATGAAAAACTGTTTTTT	CASSLARGRLNEKLFF
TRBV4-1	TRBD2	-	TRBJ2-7	TGCGCCAGCAGCCTCTTGGGGGACGGGAGGCCCTACGAGCAGTACTTC	CASSLLGDGRPYEQYF
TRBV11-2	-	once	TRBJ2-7	TGTGCCAGCAGCTTCGAGGGGTCTGGTTCCTACGAGCAGTACTTC	CASSFEGSGSYEQYF